The clone carrying this T cell receptor beta chain was picked up many times. Its antigen is unknown. Patients were excluded because of uncontrolled infection, other autoimmune disease, pregnancy or lactation. Based on clinical symptoms, serum thyroxine and TRAb, thyroid ultrasound and orbital computed tomography, diagnoses were reached. PBMCs were derived from about 9.1 ml fresh peripheral blood. The V and J ends lost 7 bases and 4 bases respectively, with 11 bases between them. The CDR3 loop spans 13 amino acids. Per germline, CDR1 MNHNS and CDR2 SASEGT. RNA transcripts provided the source from which TCR beta CDR3 regions were amplified. Researchers ran a first-round RT-PCR on the TCR CDR3 using the HTBI primer set. Using its own MiXCR run on the multiplex PCR reads, TCRdb lists one record per CDR3 protein. The profile shows about 600,000 distinct CDR3 sequences, approximately 15% of them singletons.

The entry originates in a study of T cells in Graves' hyperthyroidism and ophthalmopathy. Notes on the study in general: Most expanded thyroid clonotypes above 0.001 recurred in blood.

The clonotype comes from a woman in her forties with Graves' ophthalmopathy. Sample: blood. The chain combines TRBV6-1 with TRBJ1-5, with D tentatively TRBD1 (5 bases). In nucleotides, the CDR3 is TGTGCCAGCAATGGGCAGGGTAATCAGCCCCAGCATTTT. Its translation is CASNGQGNQPQHF.